This T cell receptor (beta chain) was profiled in a study of patients and donors after allogeneic stem cell transplantation. TCRdb reprocessed the RT-PCR reads via MiXCR and lists one record per CDR3 protein. The sample consists of 800,000 to 1,000,000 distinct CDR3 sequences, roughly 17% of them appearing once. The table lists this clonotype with a few counts. CDR1 DFQATT and CDR2 SNEGSKA come from the germline V gene (reference sequence). CDR3 length: 14 amino acids. The ends were cut back, 3 bases at V and 0 bases at J, with 9 bases in the middle. The clonotype was recovered from a human donor who was either an allogeneic HSCT recipient or a stem cell or donor lymphocyte infusion donor (not recorded which). It is not recorded whose cells these are; they may come from a transplant donor. Material: blood, either unsorted or a sorted T cell fraction (not recorded which). The chain recombines TRBV20-1 with TRBJ1-3; D remains unclear. CDR3 bases: TGCAGTGCTAGTAGGCCTGGCTCTGGAAACACCATATATTTT. Amino acids: CSASRPGSGNTIYF.